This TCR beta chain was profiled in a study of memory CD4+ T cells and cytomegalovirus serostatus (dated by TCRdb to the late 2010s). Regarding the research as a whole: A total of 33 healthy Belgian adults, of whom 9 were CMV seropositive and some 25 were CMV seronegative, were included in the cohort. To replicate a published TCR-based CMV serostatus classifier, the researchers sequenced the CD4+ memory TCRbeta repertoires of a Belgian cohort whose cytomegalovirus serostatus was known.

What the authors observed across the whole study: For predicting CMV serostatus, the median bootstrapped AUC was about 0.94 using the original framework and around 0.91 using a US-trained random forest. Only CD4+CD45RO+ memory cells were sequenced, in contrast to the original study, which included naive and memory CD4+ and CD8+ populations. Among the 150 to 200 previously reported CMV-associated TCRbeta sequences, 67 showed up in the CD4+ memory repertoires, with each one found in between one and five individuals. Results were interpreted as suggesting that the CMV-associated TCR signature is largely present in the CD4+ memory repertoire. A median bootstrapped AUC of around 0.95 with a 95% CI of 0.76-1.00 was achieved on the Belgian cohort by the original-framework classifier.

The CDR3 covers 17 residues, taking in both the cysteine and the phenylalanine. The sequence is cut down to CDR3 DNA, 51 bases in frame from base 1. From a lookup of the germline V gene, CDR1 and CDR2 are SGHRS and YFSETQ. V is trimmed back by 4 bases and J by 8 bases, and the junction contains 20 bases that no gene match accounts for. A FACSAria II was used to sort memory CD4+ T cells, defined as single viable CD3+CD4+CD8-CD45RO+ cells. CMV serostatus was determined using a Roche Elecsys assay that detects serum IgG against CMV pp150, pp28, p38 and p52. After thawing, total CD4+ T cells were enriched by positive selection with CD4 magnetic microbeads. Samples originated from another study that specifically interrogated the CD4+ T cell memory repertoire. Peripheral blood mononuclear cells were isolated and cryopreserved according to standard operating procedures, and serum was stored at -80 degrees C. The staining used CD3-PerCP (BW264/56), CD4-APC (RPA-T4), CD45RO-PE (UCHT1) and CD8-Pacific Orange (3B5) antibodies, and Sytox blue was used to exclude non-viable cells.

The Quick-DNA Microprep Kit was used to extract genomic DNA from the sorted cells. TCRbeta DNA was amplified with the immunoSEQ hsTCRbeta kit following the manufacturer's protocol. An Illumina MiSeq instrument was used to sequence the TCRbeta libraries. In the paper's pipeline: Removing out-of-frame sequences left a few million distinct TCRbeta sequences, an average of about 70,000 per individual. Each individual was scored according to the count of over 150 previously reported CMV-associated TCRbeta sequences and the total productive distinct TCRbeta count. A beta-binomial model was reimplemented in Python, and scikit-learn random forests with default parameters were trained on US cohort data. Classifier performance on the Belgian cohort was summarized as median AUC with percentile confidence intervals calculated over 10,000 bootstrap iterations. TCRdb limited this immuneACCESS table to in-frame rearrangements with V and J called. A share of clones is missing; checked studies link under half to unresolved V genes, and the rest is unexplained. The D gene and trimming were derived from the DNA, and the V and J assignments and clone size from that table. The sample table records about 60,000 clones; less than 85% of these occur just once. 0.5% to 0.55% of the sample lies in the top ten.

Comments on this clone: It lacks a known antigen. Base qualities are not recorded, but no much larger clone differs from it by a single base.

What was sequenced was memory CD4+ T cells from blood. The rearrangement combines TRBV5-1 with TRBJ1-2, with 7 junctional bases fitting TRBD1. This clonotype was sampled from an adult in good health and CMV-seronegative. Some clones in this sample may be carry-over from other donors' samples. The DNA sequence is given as TGCGCCAGCAGCCTCCTACGGACAGGATCCCTTATGATAGGCTACACCTTC. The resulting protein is CASSLLRTGSLMIGYTF.